The clone carrying this TCR beta chain has a handful of counts. This sample is part of a study of blood T cells in healthy people across ages. Study as a whole: About one barcoded beta molecule per two T cells came from capture by template switching.

Primed by a sample-barcoded 5' primer and a J-beta primer mix, a second PCR proceeded for about 7 to 11 cycles. TCRdb re-called the 5' RACE reads through MiXCR, storing one row per CDR3 protein. There are hundreds of thousands of distinct CDR3 sequences in the sample; around 27% occur only once, and approximately 3.7% lies in the top ten. The CDR3 consists of 13 residues. The germline gives CDR1 SGHAT, CDR2 FQNNGV. Total RNA amounts of at least 5 micrograms were extracted per sample. This sample also appeared in a second study, on T cells of mothers and their children. That source notes: In cDNA synthesis, all of the extracted RNA was used at about 1.6 ug per 15 ul.

Material: blood. This clonotype was sampled from a boy between 2 and 10 years old in good health. The chain links TRBV11-2 to TRBJ2-5, with no clear D. With the DNA end fitting TRBJ2-1 better, the J assignment may be wrong. The CDR3 DNA reads as TGTGCCAGCAGCTTAGATCGGGCGCGGGAGCAGTTCTTC. It translates to CASSLDRAREQFF.